The 4 T cell receptor beta chains below all came from one sample that was sequenced in a study of blood T cells in healthy people across ages (dated by TCRdb to 2014 to 2015). Preparation of the library involved 5' RACE. The sequencer listed for this sample is Illumina HiSeq 2500. A second PCR of about 7 to 12 cycles was performed with a sample-barcoded 5' primer and a J-beta primer mix. TCRdb passed the public sequencing reads through fastp at Q25 and MiXCR, retaining productive beta sequences. Entries that share a CDR3 protein sequence are merged under the most common genes and DNA. Within this sample are hundreds of thousands of distinct CDR3 sequences, with around 50% of them counted one time only. Jointly, the top ten make up approximately 13% of the sample. The sequencing input was blood. The receptor source for this set is a woman older than 75 in good health.

As concerns this clonotype: Given a much more abundant clone one base away, this may be a read error. The chain couples TRBV7-3 to TRBJ2-4, with 11 bases fitting TRBD2. Per germline, CDR1 SGHTA and CDR2 FQGTGA. The CDR3 runs 16 residues. Germline trimming cut 5 bases from V and 13 bases from J; bases unmatched to any gene: 16. This CDR3 reads CASSIGTSGSYNEQYF. The CDR3 region has the DNA TGTGCCAGCAGCATCGGGACTAGCGGCTCCTACAATGAGCAGTACTTC.

This clonotype was counted at least ten times. V usage is TRBV28 and J usage is TRBJ2-1; D not resolved. Per the germline V gene, CDR1 is MDHEN and CDR2 is SYDVKM. This CDR3 comprises 12 residues. V was shortened by 6 bases and J by 7 bases, with 10 bases between the two germline ends. CDR3 residues: CASSLERNEQFF. CDR3 in DNA: TGTGCCAGCAGCCTGGAGAGGAATGAGCAGTTCTTC.

This clonotype has a single count. V usage is TRBV9 and J usage is TRBJ2-1; tentative D call: TRBD2 (6 bases). The CDR3 extends over 14 amino acids. Germline V gene lookup returns CDR1 SGDLS and CDR2 YYNGEE. Trimming took off 0 bases at V and 5 bases at J, with 9 bases between the two ends. In DNA, the CDR3 is TGTGCCAGCAGCGTAGACTTAGCGGACAATGAGCAGTTCTTC. Its translation: CASSVDLADNEQFF.

As to this clonotype: A much larger clonotype is one base distant, so this may be a read error. The genes are TRBV20-1 and TRBJ2-7; D unclear. Germline V lookup: CDR1 DFQATT, CDR2 SNEGSKA (reference sequence). CDR3 length equals 11 residues. V dropped 6 bases and J dropped 7 bases, with 13 bases sitting between them. As DNA, the CDR3 is TGCAGTGCCCAACCCCTCAATGAGCAGTACTTC. Translated: CSAQPLNEQYF.